Listed below are T cell receptor beta chains from one sample, sequenced in a study of cytomegalovirus exposure and HLA in healthy donors. Profiled with immunoSEQ multiplex PCR; TCRdb holds only in-frame clones, not every one. The sample has under 200,000 clones. The source material was PBMCs. The source is a man under 40 in good health and CMV-seronegative. CDR3s leave out the opening cysteine and the closing phenylalanine or tryptophan.

v_call,cdr3_aa
TRBV6-5,ASRVREAGANVLT
TRBV18,ASSPPFARAGPGGLF
TRBV5-4,ASSPGTSGRGSEQF
TRBV11-3,AAGGTDTQY
TRBV6-6,ASSYPDRGNTEAF
TRBV19,ASSIGGLSEQY
TRBV28,ASSTTGLSDTEAF
TRBV18,ASSQQRGTDTQY
TRBV30,AWSVLGWTPYEQY
TRBV7-9,ASSSGGQGPNYGYT
TRBV19,ASSSGQGSEKLF
TRBV6-1,ASSLTGNQPQH
TRBV6-1,ASRGTVGGGYT
TRBV5-1,ASSFRRLGSETQY
TRBV6-5,ASSPVTGYTGELF
TRBV10-3,AISESSVGTGAEETQY
TRBV7-6,ASSSTLQGPWNTEAF
TRBV27,ASSSPFRDTLYNEQF
TRBV27,ASSLRVPSGSYNEQF
TRBV6-6,ASSLSASYGYT
TRBV4-2,ASSQGTGADEQY
TRBV6-1,ASSEMSGSGYEQY
TRBV4-1,ASSLLDQGDEKLF
TRBV4-1,ASSQVRVSNYGYT
TRBV4-1,ASSQDILTGMKAWDEKLF
TRBV19,ASSEGVRQPQH
TRBV28,ASLSPGQGTYGYT
TRBV28,ASSFLSAEAF
TRBV27,ASRPGGRYEQY
TRBV7-3,ASSLERTGAQY
TRBV29-1,SAGSGTPLYGYT
TRBV28,ASSLAQGAFRIGTEAF
TRBV5-5,ASSIRTGGKETQY
TRBV28,ASSFEGRWGLVNQPQH
TRBV4-3,ASSQGGSDYSNQPQH
TRBV6-1,AIQKGTGGNTEAF
TRBV14,ASSHLGLAGGNTGELF
TRBV7-9,ASSLGSRYQETQY
TRBV7-2,ASSLVYRQGGNEQF
TRBV5-1,ASSLGEGLVDEQY
TRBV19,ASMRQGNEKLF
TRBV27,ASATLFMNTEAF
TRBV14,ASSQDWAGGYSMNTEAF
TRBV5-1,ASSRPGGSSGNTIY
TRBV11-3,ASSVFSDSPLH
TRBV6-5,ASSYNRAGEQF
TRBV9,ASSADRQGRTEAF
TRBV5-1,ASSSAALYEETQY
TRBV2,ASSDPADSYNEQF
TRBV6-5,ASRLPGASGYT
TRBV7-9,ASILGFRDSLNTGELF
TRBV16,ASSQWGAPGGNYGYT
TRBV7-2,ASSLIAGADTQY
TRBV11-2,ATNWGLAKGGGELF
TRBV5-4,ASSLGGAGNEQF
TRBV7-2,ASSLTSRVADGYT
TRBV11-2,ASSSAPGGDRYGYT
TRBV11-2,ASSLGQGNYEQY